A single sample gave rise to the 23 T cell receptor beta chains below, sequenced in a study of T cell responses to AZD1222 COVID-19 vaccine (dated by TCRdb to the early 2020s). Receptor amplification or capture employed the immunoSEQ multiplex PCR assay. TCRdb obtained this table from immuneACCESS and retained in-frame rearrangements with V and J assigned. These tables miss some clones; where compared with another copy, unresolved V genes account for less than half of the shortfall, and the remainder is unexplained. The sample records 150,000 or so clones, about 92% of which are singletons. Together, the top ten hold over 7.5% of the sample. Explained via the paper, the time point label denotes: baseline before first vaccination. Sequenced material: peripheral blood, taken on day 0 of AZD1222 vaccination. These receptors were taken from an adult in good health.

V gene TRBV5-4 combines with J gene TRBJ1-6; weak D call: TRBD1 (5 bases). Trimming took 4 bases from V and 2 from J, leaving 16 bases between them. This CDR3 has 17 amino acids. Germline V lookup: CDR1 SGHNT, CDR2 YYREEE (reference sequence). The CDR3 DNA sequence: TGTGCCAGCAGCACAAGAACCCAAGGGGCCTATAATTCACCCCTCCACTTT. Amino acids: CASSTRTQGAYNSPLHF.

V usage is TRBV18 and J usage is TRBJ1-2; possibly TRBD1 for D (5 bases). Trimming removed 3 bases from V and 2 bases from J, with 13 bases in between. The CDR3 is made up of 15 amino acids. The germline CDR1 and CDR2 sequences are KGHSH and LQKENI. CDR3 coding DNA: TGTGCCAGCTCACCCATGACAGATTCCAACTATGGCTACACCTTC. Protein product: CASSPMTDSNYGYTF.

This clone appeared a single time. This sequence joins TRBV7-2 and TRBJ1-1; weak D call: TRBD1 (5 bases). V was clipped by 1 base and J by 2 bases, with 11 bases between them. The CDR3 has 15 residues. Germline-derived CDR1 and CDR2 are SGHTA and FQGNSA. CDR3 region: CASSLVSGGNTEAFF. The DNA of the CDR3 is TGTGCCAGCAGCTTAGTCTCTGGGGGTAACACTGAAGCTTTCTTT. Combining the CDR3 with reference TRBV7-2 and TRBJ1-1 gives the whole variable domain GAGVSQSPSNKVTEKGKDVELRCDPISGHTALYWYRQSLGQGLEFLIYFQGNSAPDKSGLPSDRFSAERTGGSVSTLTIQRTQQEDSAVYLCASSLVSGGNTEAFFGQGTRLTVV.

The rearrangement links TRBV13 to TRBJ1-2; D is uncertain. This CDR3 contains 13 residues. The V and J ends lost 5 bases and 3 bases respectively, with 10 bases between them. Germline V gene sequence: CDR1 PRHDT, CDR2 FYEKMQ (reference sequence). This chain's CDR3 is CASSGDRDYGYTF. The CDR3 DNA reads TGTGCCAGCAGCGGCGATAGGGACTATGGCTACACCTTC.

The chain has TRBV5-1 and TRBJ2-3, with D possibly matching TRBD2 (6 bases). The CDR3 spans 14 residues. With 7 bases removed from V and 4 bases from J, the gap between germline ends came to 16 bases. Germline V gene data show CDR1 as SGHRS and CDR2 as YFSETQ. The CDR3 region has the DNA TGCGCCAGCGGAAGACTAGTAGAGGCAGATACGCAGTATTTT. Its translation is CASGRLVEADTQYF. Full variable domain (rest looked up from reference TRBV5-1 and TRBJ2-3): KAGVTQTPRYLIKTRGQQVTLSCSPISGHRSVSWYQQTPGQGLQFLFEYFSETQRNKGNFPGRFSGRQFSNSRSEMNVSTLELGDSALYLCASGRLVEADTQYFGPGTRLTVL.

As DNA, the CDR3 is TGTGCCAGTACCTCGGTAAATCAGCCCCAGCATTTT. Translated, it gives CASTSVNQPQHF. The rearrangement links TRBV19 to TRBJ1-5; no reliable D call. Germline loops: CDR1 LNHDA, CDR2 SQIVND (reference sequence). The germline V and J ends were trimmed by 7 bases and 4 bases, with 8 bases remaining between them. CDR3 length: 12 amino acids.

The J gene is TRBJ2-2, the V gene TRBV11-3; 8 nucleotides line up with TRBD1. V lost 4 bases and J lost 0; bases outside the gene matches: 10. The CDR3 has 18 residues. Germline lookup yields CDR1 SGHNT and CDR2 YENEEA. Here the CDR3 reads CASSSPGTGPTNTGELFF. CDR3 coding DNA: TGTGCCAGCAGCTCCCCCGGGACAGGACCCACGAACACCGGGGAGCTGTTTTTT.

The chain carries TRBV2 and TRBJ1-1; weak D call: TRBD1 (5 bases). The CDR3 loop spans 14 amino acids. Germline V gene lookup returns CDR1 SNHLY and CDR2 FYNNEI. Trimming stripped 5 bases from V and 1 base from J, with 11 bases between. The CDR3 DNA is TGTGCCAGCAGTCAGGGTCCGGGGAACACTGAAGCTTTCTTT. Translation gives CASSQGPGNTEAFF. Complete variable domain (other parts from reference TRBV2 and TRBJ1-1): EPEVTQTPSHQVTQMGQEVILRCVPISNHLYFYWYRQILGQKVEFLVSFYNNEISEKSEIFDDQFSVERPDGSNFTLKIRSTKLEDSAMYFCASSQGPGNTEAFFGQGTRLTVV.

This clone was seen a single time. The chain uses TRBV28 and TRBJ2-5, with 8 bases matching TRBD2. This CDR3 region has 14 residues. Germline CDR1 MDHEN, CDR2 SYDVKM. With 7 bases clipped from V and 6 bases from J, the junction kept 10 bases outside the gene matches. CDR3 in amino acids: CASNPAGVVKTQYF. In DNA, the CDR3 is TGTGCCAGCAATCCAGCGGGGGTTGTGAAGACCCAGTACTTC.

The chain links TRBV2 to TRBJ2-5; tentative D call: TRBD1 (5 bases). Trimming pared 1 base from V and 5 bases from J, leaving 11 bases between. Looked up from germline, CDR1 is SNHLY and CDR2 is FYNNEI. This CDR3 is 14 amino acids long. CDR3 DNA sequence: TGTGCCAGCAGTGAAGGACAGATTCTGGAGACCCAGTACTTC. Protein product: CASSEGQILETQYF. The variable domain in full, with the rest retrieved from reference TRBV2 and TRBJ2-5, is EPEVTQTPSHQVTQMGQEVILRCVPISNHLYFYWYRQILGQKVEFLVSFYNNEISEKSEIFDDQFSVERPDGSNFTLKIRSTKLEDSAMYFCASSEGQILETQYFGPGTRLLVL.

The V gene is TRBV19, the J gene TRBJ1-2; a weak D match, TRBD1 (5 bases). V dropped 5 bases and J dropped 6 bases, with 16 bases sitting between them. This CDR3 is built from 14 residues. Germline V lookup: CDR1 LNHDA, CDR2 SQIVND (reference sequence). The CDR3 coding sequence is TGTGCCAGTAGTGTCACCATGGGGCTTGATGGCTACACCTTC. This encodes CASSVTMGLDGYTF.

The V gene is TRBV2, the J gene TRBJ1-6; D is ambiguous. V was pared by 3 bases and J by 7 bases, with 10 bases between. Germline V gene sequence: CDR1 SNHLY, CDR2 FYNNEI. The CDR3 length is 14 residues. The CDR3: CASSEDSLNSPLHF. The CDR3 DNA is TGTGCCAGCAGTGAGGACTCTCTGAATTCACCCCTCCACTTT. Drawing the rest from reference TRBV2 and TRBJ1-6, the complete variable domain is EPEVTQTPSHQVTQMGQEVILRCVPISNHLYFYWYRQILGQKVEFLVSFYNNEISEKSEIFDDQFSVERPDGSNFTLKIRSTKLEDSAMYFCASSEDSLNSPLHFGNGTRLTVT.

The V gene is TRBV19, the J gene TRBJ2-6, with 8 bases matching TRBD1. This CDR3 is built from 17 residues. Looked up from germline, CDR1 is LNHDA and CDR2 is SQIVND (reference sequence). Losses at the gene ends were 1 base for V and 4 bases for J; bases not matched to a gene: 6. CDR3 sequence (DNA): TGTGCCAGTAGTATAGGGCAGGGGGCTACGGGGGCCAACGTCCTGACTTTC. It is translated as CASSIGQGATGANVLTF.

This sequence joins TRBV28 and TRBJ2-7; 9 bases map to TRBD2. This CDR3 is 15 amino acids long. J was trimmed by 6 bases and V by 2 bases; bases with no gene match: 8. From germline, CDR1 is MDHEN and CDR2 SYDVKM. The CDR3 sequence is CASSLGGGALTEQYF. The CDR3 nucleotides read TGTGCCAGCAGTTTAGGCGGGGGGGCCCTCACCGAGCAGTACTTC.

V gene TRBV5-4 combines with J gene TRBJ2-1; D gene unclear. Germline CDR1 and CDR2: SGHNT and YYREEE (reference sequence). The CDR3 is made up of 17 amino acids. The V and J ends lost 0 bases and 3 bases respectively, with 16 bases between them. CDR3 sequence reads: CASSLDVPGSRYNEQFF. In DNA, the CDR3 is TGTGCCAGCAGCTTGGATGTTCCAGGATCACGCTACAATGAGCAGTTCTTC.

The CDR3 DNA reads TGTGCCAGCAGTCGTGGGGGGCTTAATTCACCCCTCCACTTT. As protein: CASSRGGLNSPLHF. The V call is TRBV6-5, the J call TRBJ1-6; maybe TRBD1 (6 bases). Germline CDR1 and CDR2: MNHEY and SVGAGI. Trimming removed 5 bases at V and 6 bases at J, with 11 bases between. The CDR3 covers 14 residues.

The chain is built from TRBV28 and TRBJ2-7, with D unclear. The germline V gene encodes CDR1 MDHEN and CDR2 SYDVKM. V dropped 5 bases and J dropped 3 bases, with 8 bases sitting between them. The CDR3 totals 12 residues. CDR3 residues: CASSPRIYEQYF. The CDR3 DNA reads as TGTGCCAGCAGTCCGAGGATCTACGAGCAGTACTTC.

V gene TRBV28 combines with J gene TRBJ1-5; no reliable D call. Germline V gene lookup returns CDR1 MDHEN and CDR2 SYDVKM. V lost 4 bases and J 4 bases, leaving 5 bases between the germline ends. CDR3 length: 12 amino acids. CDR3 in amino acids: CASSSLNQPQHF. CDR3 sequence (DNA): TGTGCCAGCAGTTCCCTTAATCAGCCCCAGCATTTT.

This clone has only a few counts. The chain's CDR3 is CASSFFLRGGFNTEAFF. The DNA for the CDR3 is TGTGCCAGCAGTTTTTTTCTCAGGGGGGGGTTTAACACTGAAGCTTTCTTT. V usage is TRBV28 and J usage is TRBJ1-1; TRBD1 matches at 7 bases. Germline V CDR1 and CDR2: MDHEN, SYDVKM. Trimming removed 3 bases from V and 2 bases from J; junction bases left unmatched: 12. The CDR3 consists of 17 residues.

The genes are TRBV15 and TRBJ1-2; no definite D call. Germline assignment: CDR1 LNHNV and CDR2 YYDKDF (reference sequence). Trimming removed 5 bases from V and 6 bases from J, with 16 bases in between. The CDR3 consists of 14 residues. CDR3 protein: CATSFREAFNGYTF. CDR3 nucleotide sequence: TGTGCCACCAGCTTTCGGGAAGCTTTTAATGGCTACACCTTC.

The chain recombines TRBV28 with TRBJ2-5; D possibly corresponds to TRBD1 (5 bases). This CDR3 comprises 15 residues. CDR1 and CDR2 (germline): MDHEN, SYDVKM. Trimming removed 6 bases from V and 3 bases from J, with 17 bases in between. The CDR3 protein is CASRSFQGDEETQYF. The CDR3 bases are TGTGCCAGCAGAAGCTTCCAGGGTGATGAAGAGACCCAGTACTTC. Using reference TRBV28 and TRBJ2-5 for the parts outside the CDR3, the full variable domain is DVKVTQSSRYLVKRTGEKVFLECVQDMDHENMFWYRQDPGLGLRLIYFSYDVKMKEKGDIPEGYSVSREKKERFSLILESASTNQTSMYLCASRSFQGDEETQYFGPGTRLLVL.

This clone was seen just once. The CDR3 sequence: CASSISRGRWEETQYF. For the CDR3, the DNA is TGTGCCAGTAGTATCAGTCGGGGGCGTTGGGAAGAGACCCAGTACTTC. This chain uses TRBV19 with TRBJ2-5; perhaps D is TRBD1 or TRBD2 (6 bases each). The CDR3 contains 16 residues. V lost 3 bases and J 3 bases, leaving 17 bases between the germline ends. CDR1 is LNHDA, CDR2 SQIVND, per germline (reference sequence).

This chain links TRBV5-4 with TRBJ2-3; D gene ambiguous. Germline CDR1 SGHNT, CDR2 YYREEE (reference sequence). The CDR3 has 17 residues. V lost 0 bases and J lost 0, with 14 bases in between. CDR3 amino acids: CASSLGAARRSTDTQYF. The CDR3 DNA follows: TGTGCCAGCAGCTTGGGGGCCGCTAGGCGAAGCACAGATACGCAGTATTTT.